This TCR beta chain was identified during a study of shared clonotypes between healthy human individuals. General study findings and limits: Naive CD4 clonotypes overlapped across a few donors at around 4.8%. Genetic and exposure-history diversity was limited by the few donors. The generation probabilities recorded for non-shared clonotypes fell below those of clonotypes shared by all four donors.

Remarks on this clone: Its specificity is unknown.

All donors were healthy HIV-negative adults lacking recent acute infections or vaccinations. Clones were sequenced by immunoSEQ multiplex PCR, and TCRdb holds only the in-frame ones, with some missing. Of roughly 2.2 million clones in the sample, 85% to 95% were seen once. V was trimmed by 2 bases and J by 8 bases, leaving 16 bases between them. The CDR3 length is 14 residues. The V gene's germline CDR1 is SGDLS and CDR2 YYNGEE. This TCR was recovered from a man aged 18 to 35 in good health. Some clones in this sample may be carry-over from other donors' samples. Sequencing was performed on naive CD4+ T cells from PBMCs. Subset noted: CD45RA+ positively selected. This chain uses TRBV9 with TRBJ1-2; D perhaps matches TRBD1 (5 bases). The CDR3 coding sequence is TGTGCCAGCAGCGTCGAGGGGACGGGGAGAGGCTACACCTTC. Protein: CASSVEGTGRGYTF.